These 16 T cell receptor beta chains were sequenced from one sample in a study of CD8 T cells in Susac syndrome (dated by TCRdb to 2018 to 2020). The library was generated by the immunoSEQ multiplex PCR assay. RNA was extracted using the RNeasy kit, and roughly 0.5 to 1 microgram was reverse transcribed with random hexamers. TCRdb reprocessed the public reads (quality trimming at Q25 with fastp, clone calling with MiXCR) and kept in-frame beta chains. Records with the same CDR3 protein are collapsed into one entry carrying the most frequent genes and DNA. This sample gives around 190,000 distinct CDR3 sequences in total; 85% to 95% of them show up just once. 0.1% to 0.13% of the sample comes from the top ten. The sequenced material came from CD4+ T cells from PBMCs. The source is a human donor with Susac syndrome.

The J gene is TRBJ2-3, the V gene TRBV29-1; 10 bases line up with TRBD2. This CDR3 spans 14 amino acids. Germline CDR1 SQVTM, CDR2 ANQGSEA. J gave up 1 base and V 5 bases, and 3 bases lay outside the gene matches. CDR3 DNA sequence: TGCAGCGTTAAGGGGACTAGCGGCACAGATACGCAGTATTTT. Protein product: CSVKGTSGTDTQYF.

The genes are TRBV5-1 and TRBJ2-4, with D tentatively TRBD1 or TRBD2 (7 bases each). From germline, CDR1 is SGHRS and CDR2 YFSETQ. The CDR3 length is 13 residues. V shed 4 bases and J shed 8 bases, with 13 bases lying between them. DNA for the CDR3: TGCGCCAGCAGCAGCGGGACAGTGGACATTCAGTACTTC. Translating it yields CASSSGTVDIQYF. The complete variable domain, with remaining parts taken from reference TRBV5-1 and TRBJ2-4, reads KAGVTQTPRYLIKTRGQQVTLSCSPISGHRSVSWYQQTPGQGLQFLFEYFSETQRNKGNFPGRFSGRQFSNSRSEMNVSTLELGDSALYLCASSSGTVDIQYFGAGTRLSVL.

This clonotype was found a few times. This chain joins TRBV11-3 and TRBJ2-7; D not resolved. There are 12 residues in the CDR3. Between the trimmed V and J ends, which lost 2 bases and 5 bases, there was a span of 7 bases. CDR1 and CDR2 from the germline V gene are SGHNT and YENEEA. The CDR3 nucleotides are TGTGCCAGCAGCTTACATGGGCACGAGCAGTACTTC. Translation gives CASSLHGHEQYF.

This clonotype was counted a single time. The rearrangement joins TRBV9 to TRBJ2-5, with a weak D call TRBD1 (6 bases). The germline V gene has CDR1 SGDLS and CDR2 YYNGEE. The CDR3 runs 15 residues. Trimming shortened V by 3 bases and J by 1 base, and 13 bases separated the two germline ends. The CDR3 here is CASSASGTLQETQYF. CDR3 DNA sequence: TGTGCCAGCAGCGCCTCGGGGACACTCCAAGAGACCCAGTACTTC. Using reference TRBV9 and TRBJ2-5 for the parts outside the CDR3, the full variable domain is DSGVTQTPKHLITATGQRVTLRCSPRSGDLSVYWYQQSLDQGLQFLIQYYNGEERAKGNILERFSAQQFPDLHSELNLSSLELGDSALYFCASSASGTLQETQYFGPGTRLLVL.

In its sample, this clonotype was seen a few times. The rearrangement uses TRBV6-2 or TRBV6-3 and TRBJ1-1, with 9 positions matching TRBD1. Germline V gene data show CDR1 as MNHEY and CDR2 as SVGEGT. The length of the CDR3 is 17 residues. V was pared by 10 bases and J by 1 base, with 16 bases of the junction left unmatched. CDR3 DNA: TGTGCCACATCTCGTATAAGCACAGGGGGCGAGAACACTGAAGCTTTCTTT. Its protein product is CATSRISTGGENTEAFF.

The chain joins TRBV5-1 to TRBJ2-1; TRBD2 matches at 11 bases. The CDR3 consists of 16 residues. CDR1 and CDR2 (germline): SGHRS, YFSETQ. With 4 bases clipped from V and 5 bases from J, the junction kept 8 bases outside the gene matches. CDR3 nucleotides: TGCGCCAGCAGCCCCCCACTAGCGGGGGTTGACAATGAGCAGTTCTTC. It translates to CASSPPLAGVDNEQFF. The whole variable domain, remainder taken from reference TRBV5-1 and TRBJ2-1, is KAGVTQTPRYLIKTRGQQVTLSCSPISGHRSVSWYQQTPGQGLQFLFEYFSETQRNKGNFPGRFSGRQFSNSRSEMNVSTLELGDSALYLCASSPPLAGVDNEQFFGPGTRLTVL.

The V gene is TRBV7-2, the J gene TRBJ2-2, with 10 positions matching TRBD2. With V trimmed by 5 bases and J by 8 bases, 11 bases remained unmatched. In germline, CDR1 is SGHTA, CDR2 FQGNSA. This CDR3 comprises 16 residues. CDR3 amino acids: CASSPPGTSARGELFF. The CDR3, as DNA: TGTGCCAGCAGCCCACCTGGGACTAGCGCCCGAGGGGAGCTGTTTTTT.

This rearrangement joins TRBV12-3 or TRBV12-4 to TRBJ2-7, with D perhaps matching TRBD2 (6 bases). V lost 3 bases, J lost 1 base, and 10 bases lay in between. The CDR3 extends over 14 amino acids. In nucleotides, the CDR3 is TGTGCCAGCAGTTTCCTAGGAGGGTCCTACGAGCAGTACTTC. Translation: CASSFLGGSYEQYF.

Only one count was recorded for this clonotype. This sequence joins TRBV6-1 and TRBJ2-4; D is unclear. The V gene lost 6 bases and the J gene lost 1 base, with 4 bases spanning the gap. Germline V gene data show CDR1 as MNHNS and CDR2 as SASEGT. The CDR3 consists of 12 residues. CDR3: CASREAKNIQYF. CDR3 bases: TGTGCCAGCAGAGAGGCCAAAAACATTCAGTACTTC.

The V and J genes are TRBV10-3 and TRBJ1-3; the match to TRBD1 covers 7 bases. V was clipped by 3 bases and J by 1 base; unmatched bases: 6. From germline, CDR1 is ENHRY and CDR2 SYGVKD. The CDR3 length is 16 residues. For the CDR3, the DNA is TGTGCCATCAGTGATTCCCGGACAGGATCTGGAAACACCATATATTTT. It encodes CAISDSRTGSGNTIYF.

The chain couples TRBV11-2 to TRBJ2-7; no clear D. CDR3 length: 11 residues. Trimming pared 5 bases from V and 6 bases from J, leaving 8 bases between. The germline gives CDR1 SGHAT, CDR2 FQNNGV. CDR3 protein: CASSPGAEQYF. In DNA form, the CDR3 reads TGTGCCAGCAGCCCTGGCGCCGAGCAGTACTTC. Using reference TRBV11-2 and TRBJ2-7 for the parts outside the CDR3, the full variable domain is EAGVAQSPRYKIIEKRQSVAFWCNPISGHATLYWYQQILGQGPKLLIQFQNNGVVDDSQLPKDRFSAERLKGVDSTLKIQPAKLEDSAVYLCASSPGAEQYFGPGTRLTVT.

The V and J genes are TRBV20-1 and TRBJ1-6, with TRBD1 as a possible D gene (6 bases). V lost 6 bases and J 6 bases, leaving 15 bases between the germline ends. Looked up from germline, CDR1 is DFQATT and CDR2 is SNEGSKA (reference sequence). CDR3 length: 14 residues. The CDR3 DNA reads as TGCAGTGCACCTAGACAGGTTTTTAATTCACCCCTCCACTTT. Residues: CSAPRQVFNSPLHF.

J is TRBJ1-5 and V is TRBV12-3 or TRBV12-4, with 9 nucleotides matching TRBD1. V shed 3 bases and J 0 bases; nucleotides not matched to a gene: 6. The CDR3 consists of 17 residues. The CDR3 region has the DNA TGTGCCAGCAGTTTGGGACAGGGTCGGTCTAGCAATCAGCCCCAGCATTTT. Its translation: CASSLGQGRSSNQPQHF.

The rearrangement uses TRBV24-1 and TRBJ2-1, with TRBD2 matching over 8 bases. This CDR3 comprises 16 residues. V lost 2 bases and J lost 0; bases outside the gene matches: 2. Germline loops: CDR1 KGHDR, CDR2 SFDVKD. The CDR3 here is CATSDSLAGSYNEQFF. DNA of the CDR3: TGTGCCACCAGTGATTCGCTAGCGGGCTCCTACAATGAGCAGTTCTTC.

The table lists this clonotype with a count of one. The chain links TRBV9 to TRBJ2-2; D uncertain. Germline V CDR1 and CDR2: SGDLS, YYNGEE. Trimming pared 3 bases from V and 4 bases from J, leaving 10 bases between. The CDR3 is 14 amino acids. Here the CDR3 reads CASSGSIITGELFF. CDR3 bases: TGTGCCAGCAGCGGTAGCATTATCACCGGGGAGCTGTTTTTT.

The chain links TRBV20-1 to TRBJ2-2; D uncertain. This CDR3 has 15 amino acids. Deletions cut 6 bases from V and 0 bases from J, with 14 bases between. Germline-derived CDR1 and CDR2 are DFQATT and SNEGSKA (reference sequence). CDR3 sequence (DNA): TGCAGTGCCACTGCAAGGGCCTCGAACACCGGGGAGCTGTTTTTT. This gives the protein CSATARASNTGELFF.